This record looks at one T cell receptor beta chain sequence and its context. The target antigen is unknown. The sample belongs to a study of cytomegalovirus exposure and HLA in healthy donors. 60 Vbeta and 13 Jbeta primers were used in PCR. Libraries were prepared by immunoSEQ multiplex PCR; TCRdb keeps only in-frame clonotypes and omits some of them. Of 190,000 or so clones in the sample, roughly 77% were seen once. Points from the study as a whole: Fewer N-insertions than the roughly 670-donor mean were reportedly shown by an Asian-associated ancestry cluster in a later analysis. For cytomegalovirus status, the classifier reportedly gave diagnoses with high specificity and sensitivity. Judged likely to be a sequencing artifact was a cluster of highly shared sequence variants.

This receptor was taken from a male donor in good health and CMV-seropositive. Sequenced sample: PBMCs.

The CDR3 DNA reads as TGTGCCAGCAGTCCAGGGGGTCAGGGCTACACCTTC. This codes for CASSPGGQGYTF. The rearrangement uses TRBV27 and TRBJ1-2; TRBD1 matches at 7 bases. The CDR3 consists of 12 residues. Germline CDR1 and CDR2: MNHEY and SMNVEV (reference sequence). The J segment lost 8 bases and the V segment lost 5 bases, leaving 5 bases of the junction unmatched.